This TCR beta chain was sequenced for a study of blood T cell repertoires in COVID-19. For the study at large: The United States, Italy and Spain were the sources of the acute and convalescent COVID-19 samples. T cells, B-cell-depleted T cells, or PBMCs provided the cDNA or gDNA that served as material.

Per the germline V gene, CDR1 is SGHTS and CDR2 is YDEGEE. The V segment lost 4 bases and the J segment 2 bases; nucleotides outside the gene matches: 12. The CDR3 covers 17 residues. In the original processing: Reference gene primer amplification gave estimated nucleated cell counts. Using immunoSEQ multiplex PCR, the repertoire was profiled, and TCRdb retains in-frame clones only, with some absent. V and J calls and clone size come straight from that table; D and trimming were deduced from the DNA. The sample yields fewer than 130,000 clones, around 74% seen once. The clonotype comes from a woman aged 55-70 years with acute or convalescent COVID-19. The rearrangement uses TRBV5-8 and TRBJ2-3, with 8 bases that match TRBD1. The sample taken for sequencing was peripheral blood. Written as DNA, the CDR3 is TGTGCCAGCAGCAGACCGACAGGGGACACCGCCACAGATACGCAGTATTTT. Translated: CASSRPTGDTATDTQYF.